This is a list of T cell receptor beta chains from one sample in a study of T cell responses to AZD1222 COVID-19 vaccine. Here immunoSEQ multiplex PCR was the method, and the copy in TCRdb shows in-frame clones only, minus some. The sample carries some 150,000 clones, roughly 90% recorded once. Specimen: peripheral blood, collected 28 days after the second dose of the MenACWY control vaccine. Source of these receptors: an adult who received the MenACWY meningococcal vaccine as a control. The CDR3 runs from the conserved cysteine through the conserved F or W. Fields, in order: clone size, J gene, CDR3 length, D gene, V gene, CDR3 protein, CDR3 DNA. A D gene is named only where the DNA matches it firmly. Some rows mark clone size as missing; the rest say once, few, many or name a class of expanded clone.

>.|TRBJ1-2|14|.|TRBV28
CASSLGGPNYGYTF
TGTGCCAGCAGTTTGGGGGGCCCTAACTATGGCTACACCTTC
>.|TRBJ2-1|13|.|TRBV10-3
CAMGTVSYNEQFF
TGTGCCATGGGGACTGTTTCCTACAATGAGCAGTTCTTC
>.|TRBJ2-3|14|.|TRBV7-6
CASSLSPGADTQYF
TGTGCCAGCAGCTTAAGCCCCGGGGCAGATACGCAGTATTTT
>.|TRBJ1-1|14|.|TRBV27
CASSLDSGRTEAFF
TGTGCCAGTAGTTTAGACAGCGGCAGAACTGAAGCTTTCTTT
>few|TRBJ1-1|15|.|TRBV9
CASSATFSLNTEAFF
TGTGCCAGCAGCGCCACTTTTAGCTTGAACACTGAAGCTTTCTTT
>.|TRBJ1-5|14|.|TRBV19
CASSGRGWGQPQHF
TGTGCCAGTAGTGGCCGGGGATGGGGTCAGCCCCAGCATTTT
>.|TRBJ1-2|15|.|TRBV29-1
CSVANGDRHNYGYTF
TGCAGCGTCGCGAATGGGGACCGCCACAACTATGGCTACACCTTC
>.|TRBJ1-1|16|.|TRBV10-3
CAISESEKGTNTEAFF
TGTGCCATCAGTGAGTCTGAGAAGGGGACGAACACTGAAGCTTTCTTT
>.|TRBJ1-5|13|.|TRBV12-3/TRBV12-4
CASSLSLNQPQHF
TGTGCCAGCAGTTTAAGTCTCAATCAGCCCCAGCATTTT
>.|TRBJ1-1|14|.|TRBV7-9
CASSLALGFTEAFF
TGTGCCAGCAGCTTAGCGCTGGGTTTCACTGAAGCTTTCTTT
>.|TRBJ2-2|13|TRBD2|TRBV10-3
CASAGGITGELFF
TGTGCCTCCGCGGGGGGCATCACCGGGGAGCTGTTTTTT
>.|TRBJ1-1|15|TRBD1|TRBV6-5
CASSSTLRGLTEAFF
TGTGCCAGCAGTTCCACATTGAGGGGGCTCACTGAAGCTTTCTTT
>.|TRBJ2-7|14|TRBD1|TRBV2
CASSLTTTGHEQYF
TGTGCCAGCAGTCTTACAACGACAGGGCACGAGCAGTACTTC
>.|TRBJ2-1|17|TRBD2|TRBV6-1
CASSGPSGTVSYNEQFF
TGTGCCAGCAGTGGACCTAGCGGCACGGTCTCCTACAATGAGCAGTTCTTC
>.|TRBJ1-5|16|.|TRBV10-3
CAISEGQQYSNQPQHF
TGTGCCATCAGTGAGGGACAGCAATATAGCAATCAGCCCCAGCATTTT
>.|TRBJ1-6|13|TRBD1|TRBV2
CAGHRDRGSPLHF
TGTGCCGGGCACCGGGACAGGGGTTCACCCCTCCACTTT
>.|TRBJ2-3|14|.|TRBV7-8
CASSPGASTDTQYF
TGTGCCAGCAGCCCAGGAGCGAGCACAGATACGCAGTATTTT
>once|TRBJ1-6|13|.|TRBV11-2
CASSTDYNSPLHF
TGTGCCAGCAGCACGGATTATAATTCACCCCTCCACTTT
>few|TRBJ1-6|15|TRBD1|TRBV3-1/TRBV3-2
CASSQGGTGNSPLHF
TGTGCCAGCAGCCAAGGAGGGACAGGAAATTCACCCCTCCACTTT
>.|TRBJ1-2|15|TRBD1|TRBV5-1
CASSPGGGGNYGYTF
TGCGCCAGCAGCCCGGGCGGAGGGGGCAACTATGGCTACACCTTC
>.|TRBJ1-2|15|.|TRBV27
CASSLGSGRGYGYTF
TGTGCCAGCAGTTTAGGGTCAGGGAGGGGTTATGGCTACACCTTC
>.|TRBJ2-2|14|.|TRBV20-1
CSASLVANTGELFF
TGCAGTGCTAGTCTGGTAGCGAACACCGGGGAGCTGTTTTTT
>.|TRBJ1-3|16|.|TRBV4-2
CASSQDSPNSGNTIYF
TGTGCCAGCAGCCAAGACAGCCCTAACTCTGGAAACACCATATATTTT
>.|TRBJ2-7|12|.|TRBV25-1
CASARGTYEQYF
TGTGCCAGTGCACGGGGAACCTACGAGCAGTACTTC
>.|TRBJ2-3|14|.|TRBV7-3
CASSPTSGRDTQYF
TGTGCCAGCAGTCCCACCAGCGGCCGTGATACGCAGTATTTT
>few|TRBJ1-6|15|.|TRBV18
CASSPIWGTNSPLHF
TGTGCCAGCTCACCAATATGGGGGACTAATTCACCCCTCCACTTT
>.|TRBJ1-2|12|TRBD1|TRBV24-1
CATRGTGYGYTF
TGTGCCACCAGAGGGACAGGCTATGGCTACACCTTC
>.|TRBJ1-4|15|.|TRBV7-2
CASSLAWADNEKLFF
TGTGCCAGCAGCTTAGCGTGGGCAGATAATGAAAAACTGTTTTTT
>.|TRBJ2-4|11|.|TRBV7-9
CASSLVESLYF
TGTGCCAGCAGCTTAGTAGAGTCCTTATACTTC
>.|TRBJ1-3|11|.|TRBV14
CASSGENTIYF
TGTGCCAGCAGCGGCGAAAACACCATATATTTT
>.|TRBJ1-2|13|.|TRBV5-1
CASSYGLQYGYTF
TGCGCCAGCAGTTATGGCTTACAATACGGCTACACCTTC
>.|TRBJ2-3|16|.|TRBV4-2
CASSPRSTASTDTQYF
TGTGCCAGCAGCCCCCGGTCGACAGCTAGCACAGATACGCAGTATTTT
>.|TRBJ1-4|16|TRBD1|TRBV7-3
CASSMGQGGGNEKLFF
TGTGCCAGCAGCATGGGACAGGGAGGGGGAAATGAAAAACTGTTTTTT
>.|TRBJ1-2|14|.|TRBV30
CAWSSPGTEAGYTF
TGTGCCTGGAGTTCTCCAGGGACCGAAGCTGGCTACACCTTC
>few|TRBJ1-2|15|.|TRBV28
CASSLYPGPGYGYTF
TGTGCCAGCAGTTTATATCCAGGGCCGGGCTATGGCTACACCTTC
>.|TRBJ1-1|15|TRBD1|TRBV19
CASSMEQGAWTEAFF
TGTGCCAGTAGTATGGAACAGGGGGCGTGGACTGAAGCTTTCTTT
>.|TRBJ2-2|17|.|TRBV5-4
CASSPGLGAGYTGELFF
TGTGCCAGCAGCCCCGGTCTAGGGGCCGGCTACACCGGGGAGCTGTTTTTT
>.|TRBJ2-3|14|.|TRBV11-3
CASSLTSSLDTQYF
TGTGCCAGCAGCTTAACGTCGAGCCTAGATACGCAGTATTTT
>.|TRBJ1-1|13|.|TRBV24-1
CATSDSGQFEAFF
TGTGCCACCAGTGATTCCGGACAGTTTGAAGCTTTCTTT
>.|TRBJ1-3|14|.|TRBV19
CASVDRDSGNTIYF
TGTGCCAGTGTGGACCGGGACTCTGGAAACACCATATATTTT
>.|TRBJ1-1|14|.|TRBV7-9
CASSLEGFGTEAFF
TGTGCCAGCAGCTTAGAAGGTTTTGGCACTGAAGCTTTCTTT
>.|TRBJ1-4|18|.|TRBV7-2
CASSLAGAGGATNEKLFF
TGTGCCAGCAGCCTCGCCGGGGCGGGGGGCGCAACTAATGAAAAACTGTTTTTT
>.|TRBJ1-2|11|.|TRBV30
CAWKETYGYTF
TGTGCCTGGAAAGAGACCTATGGCTACACCTTC
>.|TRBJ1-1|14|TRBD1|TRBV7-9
CASSPEGQGTEAFF
TGTGCCAGCAGCCCAGAAGGACAGGGGACTGAAGCTTTCTTT
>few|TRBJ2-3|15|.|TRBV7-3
CASSNGTTGTDTQYF
TGTGCCAGCAGCAACGGGACGACAGGCACAGATACGCAGTATTTT
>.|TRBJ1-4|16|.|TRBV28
CASSLSAGVTNEKLFF
TGTGCCAGCAGTTTATCGGCAGGAGTAACTAATGAAAAACTGTTTTTT
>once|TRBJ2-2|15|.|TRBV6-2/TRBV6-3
CASSDMGTNTGELFF
TGTGCCAGCAGTGACATGGGTACGAACACCGGGGAGCTGTTTTTT
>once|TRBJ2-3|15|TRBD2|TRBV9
CASSAGGFSTDTQYF
TGTGCCAGCAGCGCCGGGGGGTTTAGCACAGATACGCAGTATTTT
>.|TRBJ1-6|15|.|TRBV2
CASSPLGHQNSPLHF
TGTGCCAGCAGTCCCCTGGGACACCAAAATTCACCCCTCCACTTT
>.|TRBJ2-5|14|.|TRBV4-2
CASSPGTNYGTQYF
TGTGCCAGCAGCCCGGGGACCAATTATGGGACCCAGTACTTC
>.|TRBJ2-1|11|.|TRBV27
CASRAYNEQFF
TGTGCCAGCAGGGCCTACAATGAGCAGTTCTTC
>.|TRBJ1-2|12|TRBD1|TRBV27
CASSGTGYGYTF
TGTGCCAGCAGTGGGACAGGGTATGGCTACACCTTC